This T cell receptor (beta chain) was identified during a study of blood T cell repertoires in COVID-19. Study-level background: The study drew acute and convalescent COVID-19 samples from the United States, Italy and Spain. PBMCs, B-cell-depleted T cells, or T cells provided the cDNA or gDNA that made up the material.

Per the original methods: Amplification with reference gene primers provided the estimates of nucleated cell counts. The method was immunoSEQ multiplex PCR; TCRdb's version includes in-frame clones alone and lacks a portion of them. Clone size and the V and J calls come from that table; the DNA yielded D and trimming. Of over 150,000 clones detected, roughly 87% appear once; the ten largest clones hold approximately 2%. The CDR3 spans 15 residues. Germline V gene lookup returns CDR1 MDHEN and CDR2 SYDVKM. Trimming cost V 2 bases and J 5 bases; bases outside gene matches: 5. Material: peripheral blood. The rearrangement joins TRBV28 to TRBJ2-2, with 7 bases that match TRBD2. The clonotype comes from a man between 18 and 35 years old who had recovered from COVID-19. In DNA form, the CDR3 reads TGTGCCAGCAGTTTACCGGGAGGAGGGACCGGGGAGCTGTTTTTT. It translates to CASSLPGGGTGELFF.